This T cell receptor (beta chain) was identified during a study of regulatory T cells in long-lasting Graves disease. Study observations and caveats: TRBV28, TRBJ1-2 and TRBJ2-5 were segments that persistent disease favored.

CDR3-region Arm-PCR and iRepertoire HTBI primers produced the TCR beta libraries. One entry per CDR3 protein results from TCRdb running MiXCR on the multiplex PCR reads. The sample lists 400,000 to 500,000 distinct CDR3 sequences, under 15% occurring once. Germline CDR1 reads DFQATT; CDR2 reads SNEGSKA (reference sequence). CDR3 size: 17 residues. J lost 4 bases, V lost 0 bases, and 7 bases had no gene match. This clonotype was detected many times. Its antigen is currently unknown. The time point here: newly diagnosed GD, antithyroid drugs for less than 3 months. The TCR library was made from RNA that had been extracted from PBMCs in TRIzol. The sample was also reused in another study, on T cells in Graves' hyperthyroidism and ophthalmopathy. From that paper: Diagnoses were established using clinical symptoms, serum thyroxine and TRAb, thyroid ultrasound and orbital computed tomography.

The source material was peripheral blood mononuclear cells (PBMCs), sampled at new diagnosis, from a patient treated with antithyroid drugs. This TCR came from a woman aged 25 to 39 with Graves disease. This sequence joins TRBV20-1 and TRBJ2-2; TRBD2 matches at 11 bases. The CDR3 is CSAREASGRKSTGELFF. DNA for the CDR3: TGCAGTGCTAGAGAGGCTAGCGGGAGGAAGTCCACCGGGGAGCTGTTTTTT.